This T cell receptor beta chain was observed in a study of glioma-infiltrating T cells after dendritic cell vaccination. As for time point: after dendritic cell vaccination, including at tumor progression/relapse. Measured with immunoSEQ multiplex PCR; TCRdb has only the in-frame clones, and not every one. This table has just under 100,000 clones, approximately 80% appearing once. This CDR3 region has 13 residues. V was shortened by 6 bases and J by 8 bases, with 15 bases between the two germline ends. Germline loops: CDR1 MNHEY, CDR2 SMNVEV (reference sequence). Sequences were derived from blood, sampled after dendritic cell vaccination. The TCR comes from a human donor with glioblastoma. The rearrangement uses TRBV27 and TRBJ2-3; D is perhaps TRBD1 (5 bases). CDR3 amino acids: CASSQSRDLTQYF. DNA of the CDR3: TGTGCCAGCAGCCAGTCCAGGGATCTTACGCAGTATTTT.